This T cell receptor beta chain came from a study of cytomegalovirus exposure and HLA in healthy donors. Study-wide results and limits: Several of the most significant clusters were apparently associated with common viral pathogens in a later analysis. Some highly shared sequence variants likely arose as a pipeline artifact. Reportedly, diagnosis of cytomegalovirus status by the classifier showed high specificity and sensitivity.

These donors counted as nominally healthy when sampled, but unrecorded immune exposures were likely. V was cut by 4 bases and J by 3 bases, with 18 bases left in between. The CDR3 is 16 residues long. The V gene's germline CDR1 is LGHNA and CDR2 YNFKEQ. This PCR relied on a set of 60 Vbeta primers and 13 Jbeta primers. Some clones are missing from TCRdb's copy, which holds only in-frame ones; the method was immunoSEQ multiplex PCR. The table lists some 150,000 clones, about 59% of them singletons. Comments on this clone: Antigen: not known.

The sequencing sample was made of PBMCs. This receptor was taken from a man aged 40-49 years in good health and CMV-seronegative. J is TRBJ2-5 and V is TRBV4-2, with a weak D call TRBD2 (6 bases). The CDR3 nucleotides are TGTGCCAGCAGCCGAAACCTTCCTAGCGAGGAAGAGACCCAGTACTTC. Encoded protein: CASSRNLPSEEETQYF.